The T cell receptor beta chain described here comes from a study of T cells in Graves' hyperthyroidism and ophthalmopathy. This CDR3 has 18 amino acids. With 2 bases removed from V and 0 bases from J, the gap between germline ends came to 18 bases. The germline gives CDR1 MNHEY, CDR2 SVGAGI. It was RNA transcripts that yielded the amplified TCR beta CDR3 regions. The HTBI set primed first-round TCR CDR3 RT-PCR. TCRdb analysed the multiplex PCR reads with MiXCR anew, one entry per CDR3 protein. The sample lists 490,000 or so distinct CDR3 sequences, 22% seen once, with under 55% in the top ten. A few counts support this clonotype.

The sequence derives from a woman in her 70s with Graves' ophthalmopathy. V is TRBV6-5 and J is TRBJ2-3, with D uncertain. What was sequenced was blood. CDR3 bases: TGTGCCAGCAGTTACCTCTCTAGGGCTGCGCGGAGCACAGATACGCAGTATTTT. Amino acid sequence: CASSYLSRAARSTDTQYF.